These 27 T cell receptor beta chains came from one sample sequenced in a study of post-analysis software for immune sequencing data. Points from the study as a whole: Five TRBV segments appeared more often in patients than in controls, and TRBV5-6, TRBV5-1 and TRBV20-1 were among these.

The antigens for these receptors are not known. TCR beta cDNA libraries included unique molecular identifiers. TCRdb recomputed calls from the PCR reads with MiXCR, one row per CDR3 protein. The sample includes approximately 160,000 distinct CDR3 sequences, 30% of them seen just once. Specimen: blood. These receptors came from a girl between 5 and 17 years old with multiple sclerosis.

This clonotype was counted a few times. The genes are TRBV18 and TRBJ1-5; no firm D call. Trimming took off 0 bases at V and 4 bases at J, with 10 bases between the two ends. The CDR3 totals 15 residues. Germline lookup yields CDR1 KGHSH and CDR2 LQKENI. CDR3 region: CASSPPANGNQPQHF. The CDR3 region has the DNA TGTGCCAGCTCACCACCGGCTAACGGGAATCAGCCCCAGCATTTT.

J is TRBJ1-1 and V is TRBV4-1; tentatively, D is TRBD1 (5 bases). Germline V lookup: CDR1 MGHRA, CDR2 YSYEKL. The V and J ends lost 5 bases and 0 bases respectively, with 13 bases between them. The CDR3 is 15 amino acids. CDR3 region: CASSAQGGMNTEAFF. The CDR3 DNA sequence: TGCGCCAGCAGCGCCCAGGGAGGGATGAACACTGAAGCTTTCTTT.

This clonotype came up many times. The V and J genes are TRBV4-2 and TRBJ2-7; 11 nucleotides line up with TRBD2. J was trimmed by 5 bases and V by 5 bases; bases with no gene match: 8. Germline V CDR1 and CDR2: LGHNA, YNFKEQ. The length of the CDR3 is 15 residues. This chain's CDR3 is CASSALGLAAHEQYF. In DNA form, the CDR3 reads TGTGCCAGCAGCGCTTTGGGACTAGCGGCCCACGAGCAGTACTTC.

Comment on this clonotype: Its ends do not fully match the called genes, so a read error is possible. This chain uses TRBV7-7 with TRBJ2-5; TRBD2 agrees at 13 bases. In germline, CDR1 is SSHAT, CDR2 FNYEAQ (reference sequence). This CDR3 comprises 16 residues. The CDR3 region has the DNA TGTGCTAGCAGGGCCAGGACTAGCGGGAGCCAAGAGACCCAGTACTTC. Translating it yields CASRARTSGSQETQYF.

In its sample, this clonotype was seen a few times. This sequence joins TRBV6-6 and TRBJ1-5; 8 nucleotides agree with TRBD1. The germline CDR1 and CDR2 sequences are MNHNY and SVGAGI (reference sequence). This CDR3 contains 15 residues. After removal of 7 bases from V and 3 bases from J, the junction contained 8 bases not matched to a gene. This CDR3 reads CASTRDRISNQPQHF. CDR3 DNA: TGTGCCAGCACCCGGGACAGGATTTCCAATCAGCCCCAGCATTTT.

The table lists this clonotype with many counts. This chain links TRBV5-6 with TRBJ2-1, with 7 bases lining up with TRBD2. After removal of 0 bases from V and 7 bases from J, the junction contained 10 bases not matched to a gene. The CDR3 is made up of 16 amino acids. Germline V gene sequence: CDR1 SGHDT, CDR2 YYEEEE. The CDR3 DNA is TGTGCCAGCAGCTTGGTGGGGCGGGAGTATAGGAATGAGCAGTTCTTC. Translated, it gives CASSLVGREYRNEQFF.

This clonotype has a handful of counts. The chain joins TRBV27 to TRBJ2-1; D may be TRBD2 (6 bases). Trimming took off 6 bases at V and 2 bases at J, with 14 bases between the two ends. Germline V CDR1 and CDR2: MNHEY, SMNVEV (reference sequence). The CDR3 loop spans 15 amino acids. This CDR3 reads CASSQTSNPYNEQFF. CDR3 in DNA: TGTGCCAGCAGCCAAACTAGCAACCCCTACAATGAGCAGTTCTTC.

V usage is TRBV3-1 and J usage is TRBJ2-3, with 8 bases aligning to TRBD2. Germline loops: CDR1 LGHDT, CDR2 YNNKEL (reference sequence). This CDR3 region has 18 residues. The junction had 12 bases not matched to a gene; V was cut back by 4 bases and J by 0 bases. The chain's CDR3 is CASSLRREAKRSTDTQYF. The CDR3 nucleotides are TGTGCCAGCAGCCTTAGGCGGGAGGCCAAACGGAGCACAGATACGCAGTATTTT.

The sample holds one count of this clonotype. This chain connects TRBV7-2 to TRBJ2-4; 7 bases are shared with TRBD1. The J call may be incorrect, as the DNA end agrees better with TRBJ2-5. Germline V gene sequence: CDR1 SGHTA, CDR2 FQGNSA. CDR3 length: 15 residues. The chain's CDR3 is CASSPGQTNQETQYF. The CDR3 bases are TGTGCCAGCAGCCCGGGACAGACAAACCAAGAGACCCAGTACTTC.

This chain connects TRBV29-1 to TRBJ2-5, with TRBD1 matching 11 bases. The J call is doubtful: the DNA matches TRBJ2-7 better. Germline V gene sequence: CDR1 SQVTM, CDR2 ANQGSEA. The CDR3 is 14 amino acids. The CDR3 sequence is CSVWGGTGGDEQYF. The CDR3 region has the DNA TGCAGCGTTTGGGGTGGGACAGGGGGTGACGAGCAGTACTTC.

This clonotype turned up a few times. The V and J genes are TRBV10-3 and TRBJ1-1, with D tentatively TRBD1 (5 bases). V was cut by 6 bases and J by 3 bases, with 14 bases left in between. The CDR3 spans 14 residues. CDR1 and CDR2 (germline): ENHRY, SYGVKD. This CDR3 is CAIRDDGTDTEAFF. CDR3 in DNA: TGTGCCATCAGGGATGACGGGACGGACACTGAAGCTTTCTTT.

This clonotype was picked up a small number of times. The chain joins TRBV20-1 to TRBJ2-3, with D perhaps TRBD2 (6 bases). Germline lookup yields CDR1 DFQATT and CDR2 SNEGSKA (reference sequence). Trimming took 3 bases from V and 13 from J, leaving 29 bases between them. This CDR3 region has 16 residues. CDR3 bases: TGCAGTGCTAGTAATGGGACTCCCAAAAACCTAGAACTTGAGTATTTT. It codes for CSASNGTPKNLELEYF.

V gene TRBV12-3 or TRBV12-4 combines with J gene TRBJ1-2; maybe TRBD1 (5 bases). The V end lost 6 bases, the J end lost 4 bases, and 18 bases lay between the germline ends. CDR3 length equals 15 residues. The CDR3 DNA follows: TGTGCCAGCAGCCGGGACCCGGGGACCTTCTATGGCTACACCTTC. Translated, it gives CASSRDPGTFYGYTF.

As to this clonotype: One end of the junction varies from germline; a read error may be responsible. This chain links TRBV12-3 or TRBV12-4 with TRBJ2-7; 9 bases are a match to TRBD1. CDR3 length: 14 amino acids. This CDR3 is CASSLVGTGSEQYF. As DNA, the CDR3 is TGTGCCAGCAGCTTAGTTGGGACAGGGAGCGAGCAGTACTTC.

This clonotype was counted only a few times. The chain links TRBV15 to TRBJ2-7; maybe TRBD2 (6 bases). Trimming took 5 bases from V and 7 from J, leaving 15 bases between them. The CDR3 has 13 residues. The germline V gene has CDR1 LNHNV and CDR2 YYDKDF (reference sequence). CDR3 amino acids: CATSRRERNEQYF. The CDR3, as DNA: TGTGCCACCAGCCGCCGGGAGCGCAATGAGCAGTACTTC.

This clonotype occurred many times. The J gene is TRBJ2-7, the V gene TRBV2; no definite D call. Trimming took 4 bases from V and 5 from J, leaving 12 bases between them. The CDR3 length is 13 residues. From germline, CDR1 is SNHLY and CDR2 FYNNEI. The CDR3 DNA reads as TGTGCCAGCAGTGCTACAGTTAACCACGAGCAGTACTTC. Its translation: CASSATVNHEQYF. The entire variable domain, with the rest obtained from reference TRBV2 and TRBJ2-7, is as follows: EPEVTQTPSHQVTQMGQEVILRCVPISNHLYFYWYRQILGQKVEFLVSFYNNEISEKSEIFDDQFSVERPDGSNFTLKIRSTKLEDSAMYFCASSATVNHEQYFGPGTRLTVT.

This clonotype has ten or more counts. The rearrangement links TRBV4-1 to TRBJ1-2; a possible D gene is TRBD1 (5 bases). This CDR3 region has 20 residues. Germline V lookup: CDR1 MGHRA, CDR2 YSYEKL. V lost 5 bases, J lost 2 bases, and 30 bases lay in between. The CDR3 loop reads CASSRRVRDGLRPLNYGYTF. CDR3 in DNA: TGCGCCAGCAGCAGACGGGTTCGGGACGGACTCCGACCACTCAACTATGGCTACACCTTC.

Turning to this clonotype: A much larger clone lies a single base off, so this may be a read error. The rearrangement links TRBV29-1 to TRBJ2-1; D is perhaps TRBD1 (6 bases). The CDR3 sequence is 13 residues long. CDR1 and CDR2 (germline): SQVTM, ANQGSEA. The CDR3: CSARQVSYNEQCF. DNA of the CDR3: TGCAGCGCGCGACAGGTCAGCTACAATGAGCAGTGCTTC.

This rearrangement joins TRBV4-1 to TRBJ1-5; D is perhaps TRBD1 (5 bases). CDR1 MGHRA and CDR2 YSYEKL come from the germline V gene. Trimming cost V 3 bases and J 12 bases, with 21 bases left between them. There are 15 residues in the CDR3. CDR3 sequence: CASSHGDDSGRRQHF. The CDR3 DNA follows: TGCGCCAGCAGCCATGGCGACGACTCAGGGAGGCGCCAGCATTTT.

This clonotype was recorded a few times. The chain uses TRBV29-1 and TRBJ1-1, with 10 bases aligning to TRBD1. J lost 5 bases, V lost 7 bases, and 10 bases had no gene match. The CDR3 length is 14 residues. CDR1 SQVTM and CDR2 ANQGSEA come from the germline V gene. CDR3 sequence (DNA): TGCAGCGCAACCCGTCCGGACAGGGGGACTGAAGCTTTCTTT. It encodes CSATRPDRGTEAFF.

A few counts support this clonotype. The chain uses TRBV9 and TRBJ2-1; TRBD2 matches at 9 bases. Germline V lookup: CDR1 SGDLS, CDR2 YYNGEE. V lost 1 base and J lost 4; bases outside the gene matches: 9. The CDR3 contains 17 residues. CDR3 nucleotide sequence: TGTGCCAGCAGCGTAACCTCTAGCGGGATTGGGTACAATGAGCAGTTCTTC. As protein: CASSVTSSGIGYNEQFF.

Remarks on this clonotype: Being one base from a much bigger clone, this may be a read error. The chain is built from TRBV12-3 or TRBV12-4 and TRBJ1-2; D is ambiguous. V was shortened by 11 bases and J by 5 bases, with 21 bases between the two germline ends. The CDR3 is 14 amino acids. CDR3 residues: CAGTLGGRGYGYTF. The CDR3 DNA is TGTGCCGGCACTCTCGGAGGAAGAGGATATGGCTACACCTTC.

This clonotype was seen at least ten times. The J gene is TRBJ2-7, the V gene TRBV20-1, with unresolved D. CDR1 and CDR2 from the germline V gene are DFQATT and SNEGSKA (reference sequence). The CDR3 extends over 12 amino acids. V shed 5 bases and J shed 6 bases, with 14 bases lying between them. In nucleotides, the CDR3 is TGCAGTGCTGCCGGCTTGTTAAGCGAGCAGTACTTC. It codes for CSAAGLLSEQYF.

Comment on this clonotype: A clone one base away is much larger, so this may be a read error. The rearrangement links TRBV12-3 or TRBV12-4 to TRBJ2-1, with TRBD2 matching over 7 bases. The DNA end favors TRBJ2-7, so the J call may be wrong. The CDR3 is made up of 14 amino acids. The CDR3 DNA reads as TGTGCCAGCAGTTTGGCGGGAGCCTACAATGAGCAGTACTTC. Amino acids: CASSLAGAYNEQYF.

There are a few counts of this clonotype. The CDR3 DNA reads TGTGCCAGCAGTTTATTTTCGGACAGATTCACCTACGAGCAGTACTTC. Residues: CASSLFSDRFTYEQYF. The rearrangement joins TRBV6-5 to TRBJ2-5; tentative D call: TRBD1 (6 bases). Judging by the DNA end, TRBJ2-7 fits better; the J call may be wrong. The CDR3 sequence is 16 residues long. CDR1 and CDR2 (germline): MNHEY, SVGAGI.

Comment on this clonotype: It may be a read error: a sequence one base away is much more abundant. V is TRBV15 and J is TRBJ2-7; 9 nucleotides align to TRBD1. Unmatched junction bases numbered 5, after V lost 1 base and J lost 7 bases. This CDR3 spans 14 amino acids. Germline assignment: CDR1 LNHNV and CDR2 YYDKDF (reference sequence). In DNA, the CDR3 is TGTGCCACCAGCAGAGGACAGGGGGGCAATGAGCAGTACTTC. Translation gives CATSRGQGGNEQYF. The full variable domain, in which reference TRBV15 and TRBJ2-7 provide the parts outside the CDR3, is DAMVIQNPRYQVTQFGKPVTLSCSQTLNHNVMYWYQQKSSQAPKLLFHYYDKDFNNEADTPDNFQSRRPNTSFCFLDIRSPGLGDTAMYLCATSRGQGGNEQYFGPGTRLTVT.

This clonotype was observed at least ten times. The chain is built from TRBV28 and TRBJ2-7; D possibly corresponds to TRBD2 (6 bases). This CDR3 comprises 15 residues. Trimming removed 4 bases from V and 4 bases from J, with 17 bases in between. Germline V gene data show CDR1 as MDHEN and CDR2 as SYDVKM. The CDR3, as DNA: TGTGCCAGCAGTTCTACGAGGGTGGGGGGATACGAGCAGTACTTC. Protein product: CASSSTRVGGYEQYF.